The clone carrying this T cell receptor (beta chain) was detected many times. Its antigen is currently unknown. This sample was included in a study of human T cells and chemical hapten exposure. Broader study findings: The donors suffered from alopecia, so their immune response may not match that of healthy people.

From germline, CDR1 is SEHNR and CDR2 FQNEAQ (reference sequence). Trimming took off 5 bases at V and 7 bases at J, with 18 bases between the two ends. The CDR3 length is 16 residues. Stated time point: pre-sensitization, week 0. Indicated treatment: therapeutic diphenylcyclopropenone sensitization with weekly scalp DPC. Via MiXCR, TCRdb re-called the RACE reads, giving one row per CDR3 protein. This sample has about 64,000 distinct CDR3 sequences, with 11% found just once. Sample: whole blood, taken in connection with sensitization to the hapten diphenylcyclopropenone (DPC). This chain joins TRBV7-9 and TRBJ1-6, with D perhaps TRBD1 (6 bases). The clonotype was recovered from a woman in her forties with alopecia areata. Some clones in this sample may be carry-over from other donors' samples. DNA of the CDR3: TGTGCCAGCAGCCTCACCTGGGGGGCTGAGAATTCACCCCTCCACTTT. The encoded protein is CASSLTWGAENSPLHF. Full variable domain (rest looked up from reference TRBV7-9 and TRBJ1-6): DTGVSQNPRHKITKRGQNVTFRCDPISEHNRLYWYRQTLGQGPEFLTYFQNEAQLEKSRLLSDRFSAERPKGSFSTLEIQRTEQGDSAMYLCASSLTWGAENSPLHFGNGTRLTVT.